The 32 T cell receptor beta chains given below trace back to one sample, sequenced in a study of OX40 agonist ivuxolimab in advanced cancers. The data were produced by immunoSEQ multiplex PCR, yet TCRdb's version contains in-frame clones alone and is incomplete. This table has fewer than 75,000 clones, about nine tenths appearing once. The sequencing here drew on CD4+ or CD8+ T cells sorted from blood, taken in a trial of the OX40 agonist ivuxolimab. The receptors were gathered from an adult with an advanced solid tumor such as melanoma, head and neck, liver or kidney cancer.

The gene calls are TRBV30 and TRBJ2-7; D is perhaps TRBD2 (7 bases). CDR3 length equals 14 residues. Trimming left V 1 base short and J 1 base short, with 11 bases between. Germline V gives CDR1 GTSNPN, CDR2 SVGIG (reference sequence). The CDR3 here is CAWSGGGTSYEQYF. Here the CDR3 DNA reads TGTGCCTGGAGTGGGGGGGGCACGTCCTACGAGCAGTACTTC.

The chain recombines TRBV18 with TRBJ2-3; maybe TRBD2 (6 bases). Trimming removed 3 bases at V and 5 bases at J, with 12 bases between. This CDR3 has 14 residues. Germline V gene lookup returns CDR1 KGHSH and CDR2 LQKENI. The CDR3 DNA sequence: TGTGCCAGCTCACCGATAGCGGCGGGAGATACGCAGTATTTT. Translation: CASSPIAAGDTQYF.

The CDR3 region has the DNA TGTGCCAGCAGTTCCGAAGGACAGGGTAGGGAAGAGACCCAGTACTTC. Amino acids: CASSSEGQGREETQYF. The chain is built from TRBV28 and TRBJ2-5; TRBD1 matches at 8 bases. Germline V CDR1 and CDR2: MDHEN, SYDVKM. Losses at the gene ends were 4 bases for V and 3 bases for J; bases not matched to a gene: 10. This CDR3 has 16 amino acids.

The chain carries TRBV11-2 and TRBJ2-1; D call uncertain. From germline, CDR1 is SGHAT and CDR2 FQNNGV. V gave up 5 bases and J gave up 5 bases, with 13 bases separating them. The CDR3 is 14 amino acids. The CDR3 nucleotides read TGTGCCAGCAGCGGAGCGTCAGTTCACAATGAGCAGTTCTTC. It is translated as CASSGASVHNEQFF.

The V gene is TRBV28, the J gene TRBJ1-2, with TRBD1 matching over 9 bases. Germline CDR1 and CDR2: MDHEN and SYDVKM. The CDR3 contains 17 residues. V lost 1 base to trimming and J lost 4 bases; unmatched junction nucleotides: 10. The CDR3 DNA reads TGTGCCAGCAGTTTATTGGACGACAGGGGGATGATCTATGGCTACACCTTC. This encodes CASSLLDDRGMIYGYTF.

This chain joins TRBV6-5 and TRBJ2-2; the D gene is possibly TRBD1 (6 bases). The germline V and J ends were trimmed by 8 bases and 8 bases, with 15 bases remaining between them. The CDR3 sequence is 13 residues long. Germline values: CDR1 MNHEY, CDR2 SVGAGI. The CDR3 here is CASGGQLTGELFF. CDR3 coding DNA: TGTGCCAGCGGAGGACAGTTGACTGGGGAGCTGTTTTTT.

The gene calls are TRBV28 and TRBJ1-1; TRBD1 matches 7 bases. From germline, CDR1 is MDHEN and CDR2 SYDVKM. V lost 4 bases to trimming and J lost 4 bases; unmatched junction nucleotides: 9. CDR3 length equals 15 residues. The CDR3 loop reads CASSYMRGLGTEAFF. In DNA, the CDR3 is TGTGCCAGCAGTTACATGAGGGGGCTGGGCACTGAAGCTTTCTTT.

The chain is built from TRBV2 and TRBJ1-2; TRBD1 agrees at 7 bases. The J segment lost 5 bases and the V segment lost 5 bases, leaving 11 bases of the junction unmatched. The germline CDR1 and CDR2 sequences are SNHLY and FYNNEI. CDR3 length: 15 residues. The CDR3 sequence is CASSPDGQDFYGYTF. The CDR3 DNA follows: TGTGCCAGCAGTCCCGACGGACAGGACTTTTATGGCTACACCTTC.

This clone was seen just once. The chain uses TRBV18 and TRBJ2-1; D is perhaps TRBD2 (6 bases). CDR1 and CDR2 from the germline V gene are KGHSH and LQKENI. The V end lost 3 bases, the J end lost 0 bases, and 12 bases lay between the germline ends. The CDR3 has 16 amino acids. In nucleotides, the CDR3 is TGTGCCAGCTCACCCGGGCCGCGGGGCTCCTACAATGAGCAGTTCTTC. This sequence encodes CASSPGPRGSYNEQFF.

V is TRBV2 and J is TRBJ2-3; 7 positions match TRBD2. V was clipped by 11 bases and J by 2 bases; unmatched bases: 10. The CDR3 totals 14 residues. CDR1 is SNHLY, CDR2 FYNNEI, per germline. The CDR3 is CADRLAEPTDTQYF. CDR3 sequence (DNA): TGTGCCGACCGACTAGCCGAACCCACAGATACGCAGTATTTT.

J is TRBJ2-1 and V is TRBV10-2; D gene ambiguous. The CDR3 contains 12 residues. Germline V gene lookup returns CDR1 WSHSY and CDR2 SAAADI. The V end lost 4 bases, the J end lost 10 bases, and 11 bases lay between the germline ends. The CDR3 sequence is CASSAGPSEQFF. The DNA for the CDR3 is TGCGCCAGCAGTGCCGGACCTTCGGAGCAGTTCTTC.

The chain employs TRBV11-3 and TRBJ2-4; the D is unclear. V shed 2 bases and J shed 0 bases, with 14 bases lying between them. Germline V gives CDR1 SGHNT, CDR2 YENEEA. This CDR3 region has 17 residues. The CDR3 DNA follows: TGTGCCAGCAGCTTAAAAGGCCCGGTCATAGCCAAAAACATTCAGTACTTC. Translating gives CASSLKGPVIAKNIQYF.

The chain recombines TRBV5-4 with TRBJ2-6, with TRBD2 as a possible D gene (5 bases). Germline loops: CDR1 SGHNT, CDR2 YYREEE (reference sequence). The CDR3 runs to 16 residues. V lost 4 bases, J lost 0 bases, and 11 bases lay in between. This CDR3 reads CASSSGLPSGANVLTF. The CDR3 nucleotides are TGTGCCAGCAGCAGTGGACTGCCCTCTGGGGCCAACGTCCTGACTTTC.

The V call is TRBV5-6, the J call TRBJ2-3; the D gene could be TRBD1 or TRBD2 (5 bases each). The V gene's germline CDR1 is SGHDT and CDR2 YYEEEE. V was clipped by 4 bases and J by 0 bases, with 15 bases between them. The CDR3 totals 16 residues. This chain's CDR3 is CASSPSPGRSTDTQYF. CDR3 bases: TGTGCCAGCAGCCCGTCACCGGGACGGAGCACAGATACGCAGTATTTT.

The chain recombines TRBV10-1 with TRBJ2-1; 8 positions match TRBD2. CDR3 length: 15 amino acids. The V gene's germline CDR1 is WNHNN and CDR2 SYGVQD (reference sequence). The trim removed 0 bases at V and 15 bases at J, leaving 13 bases unmatched. The CDR3 DNA sequence: TGCGCCAGCAGTGAGTCCTCCTTCCGCAGCGGGAGTCGGTTCTTC. This sequence encodes CASSESSFRSGSRFF.

The gene calls are TRBV5-4 and TRBJ2-5; 10 nucleotides agree with TRBD1. V was pared by 1 base and J by 2 bases, with 2 bases of the junction left unmatched. Germline values: CDR1 SGHNT, CDR2 YYREEE (reference sequence). The CDR3 runs 15 residues. CDR3 residues: CASSLLGQGQETQYF. As DNA, the CDR3 is TGTGCCAGCAGCTTGCTGGGACAGGGGCAAGAGACCCAGTACTTC.

The chain links TRBV19 to TRBJ1-1; D gene ambiguous. The CDR3 consists of 16 residues. Trimming removed 10 bases from V and 1 base from J, with 22 bases in between. The germline V gene encodes CDR1 LNHDA and CDR2 SQIVND (reference sequence). Written as DNA, the CDR3 is TGTGCCACCCGACCCAGCCTTAATACCCCGAACACTGAAGCTTTCTTT. This sequence encodes CATRPSLNTPNTEAFF. Based on the CDR3 plus reference TRBV19 and TRBJ1-1, the full variable domain is DGGITQSPKYLFRKEGQNVTLSCEQNLNHDAMYWYRQDPGQGLRLIYYSQIVNDFQKGDIAEGYSVSREKKESFPLTVTSAQKNPTAFYLCATRPSLNTPNTEAFFGQGTRLTVV.

The V gene is TRBV9, the J gene TRBJ2-1, with a possible D match to TRBD2 (5 bases). This CDR3 is 14 amino acids long. The germline V gene has CDR1 SGDLS and CDR2 YYNGEE. With 0 bases removed from V and 5 bases from J, the gap between germline ends came to 9 bases. Here the CDR3 reads CASSVEAAHNEQFF. CDR3 nucleotide sequence: TGTGCCAGCAGCGTAGAAGCGGCCCACAATGAGCAGTTCTTC.

The rearrangement uses TRBV7-2 and TRBJ1-2; D perhaps matches TRBD1 (5 bases). The CDR3 is 16 residues long. Trimming removed 0 bases from V and 8 bases from J, with 19 bases in between. Germline V gene sequence: CDR1 SGHTA, CDR2 FQGNSA. Here the CDR3 DNA reads TGTGCCAGCAGCTTAGCGCCTGGCAGGGTGGGAGACGGCTACACCTTC. Amino acid sequence: CASSLAPGRVGDGYTF.

This chain connects TRBV6-5 to TRBJ2-7; D gene unclear. The ends were cut back, 4 bases at V and 7 bases at J, with 20 bases in the middle. Germline V gene lookup returns CDR1 MNHEY and CDR2 SVGAGI. This CDR3 has 15 residues. CDR3 residues: CASSSRAPLSREQYF. In DNA form, the CDR3 reads TGTGCCAGCAGTTCCCGGGCCCCTTTGAGTAGGGAGCAGTACTTC.

V is TRBV13 and J is TRBJ2-7, with TRBD2 matching over 9 bases. Germline values: CDR1 PRHDT, CDR2 FYEKMQ (reference sequence). The CDR3 spans 15 residues. V was clipped by 4 bases and J by 6 bases; unmatched bases: 10. CDR3 sequence (DNA): TGTGCCAGCAGCTCCGGCGGGGGGGCATTCGGCGAGCAGTACTTC. Translating it yields CASSSGGGAFGEQYF.

The V gene is TRBV5-1, the J gene TRBJ2-3; 13 bases are shared with TRBD2. The germline V gene encodes CDR1 SGHRS and CDR2 YFSETQ. The CDR3 runs 17 residues. Trimming took 0 bases from V and 7 from J; bases not matched to a gene: 8. Here the CDR3 DNA reads TGCGCCAGCAGCTTGGCCCCACTAGCGGGGGGGCTCAATACGCAGTATTTT. Encoded protein: CASSLAPLAGGLNTQYF.

The chain is built from TRBV28 and TRBJ1-1; no clear D gene. V was pared by 4 bases and J by 1 base, with 10 bases between. CDR1 is MDHEN and CDR2 is SYDVKM in the germline V gene. The CDR3 has 14 residues. The CDR3 nucleotides read TGTGCCAGCAGTTGGCCAGGTTCGAACACTGAAGCTTTCTTT. Its translation is CASSWPGSNTEAFF.

The chain carries TRBV4-1 and TRBJ2-1; possible D gene TRBD1, 6 bases. Germline V gene sequence: CDR1 MGHRA, CDR2 YSYEKL. V gave up 0 bases and J gave up 7 bases, with 22 bases separating them. There are 18 residues in the CDR3. The CDR3: CASSQEPPHRATGNEQFF. CDR3 coding DNA: TGCGCCAGCAGCCAAGAGCCCCCCCACAGGGCCACCGGTAATGAGCAGTTCTTC.

The chain employs TRBV28 and TRBJ1-5; 9 nucleotides agree with TRBD1. Germline V gene sequence: CDR1 MDHEN, CDR2 SYDVKM. The CDR3 loop spans 15 amino acids. The V segment lost 3 bases and the J segment 7 bases; nucleotides outside the gene matches: 7. The CDR3 here is CASSFGTGTRQPQHF. In DNA form, the CDR3 reads TGTGCCAGCAGTTTCGGGACAGGGACACGACAGCCCCAGCATTTT.

The V gene is TRBV19, the J gene TRBJ1-6, with D maybe TRBD1 (5 bases). The germline V and J ends were trimmed by 6 bases and 6 bases, with 15 bases remaining between them. The CDR3 runs to 15 residues. CDR1 is LNHDA and CDR2 is SQIVND in the germline V gene (reference sequence). The CDR3 sequence: CASRKDRFFNSPLHF. Here the CDR3 DNA reads TGTGCCAGTAGAAAAGACAGATTTTTTAATTCACCCCTCCACTTT.

The J gene is TRBJ2-1, the V gene TRBV6-6, with D perhaps TRBD1 or TRBD2 (7 bases each). Per the germline V gene, CDR1 is MNHNY and CDR2 is SVGAGI (reference sequence). V was cut by 5 bases and J by 10 bases, with 12 bases left in between. This CDR3 spans 12 amino acids. The CDR3, as DNA: TGTGCCAGCAGTAGGGGGCGGGGGGAGCAGTTCTTC. Translated: CASSRGRGEQFF.

This chain joins TRBV9 and TRBJ2-7; 12 positions match TRBD2. After removal of 4 bases from V and 1 base from J, the junction contained 6 bases not matched to a gene. Per the germline V gene, CDR1 is SGDLS and CDR2 is YYNGEE. This CDR3 has 16 amino acids. CDR3 residues: CASSPYGTSGSYEQYF. CDR3 sequence (DNA): TGTGCCAGCAGCCCTTACGGGACTAGCGGGTCCTACGAGCAGTACTTC.

As concerns this clone: A much larger clone differs from this one at a single base, so this may be a read error. The chain combines TRBV6-6 with TRBJ1-1; D uncertain. Germline values: CDR1 MNHNY, CDR2 SVGAGI (reference sequence). The CDR3 extends over 13 amino acids. The V end was cut by 2 bases, the J end by 1 base, with 5 bases between. DNA of the CDR3: TGTGCCAGCAGTTACCCGGGGAACACTGAAGCTTTCTTT. Encoded protein: CASSYPGNTEAFF.

The chain joins TRBV29-1 to TRBJ2-1, with D possibly being TRBD2 (5 bases). The germline V and J ends were trimmed by 2 bases and 7 bases, with 12 bases remaining between them. The V gene's germline CDR1 is SQVTM and CDR2 ANQGSEA. This CDR3 comprises 13 residues. CDR3 DNA sequence: TGCAGCGTTGAAAGTGGGAGTTGGAATGAGCAGTTCTTC. Residues: CSVESGSWNEQFF.

The gene calls are TRBV6-1 and TRBJ2-5, with TRBD2 identical over 8 bases. The germline V gene has CDR1 MNHNS and CDR2 SASEGT. The V gene end was trimmed by 0 bases and the J gene end by 5 bases; junction bases not matched to a gene: 8. CDR3 length equals 16 residues. The CDR3 region is CASSEASSGASETQYF. In DNA, the CDR3 is TGTGCCAGCAGTGAAGCGAGTAGCGGGGCCTCGGAGACCCAGTACTTC.

The chain employs TRBV28 and TRBJ1-2; D is unclear. Germline values: CDR1 MDHEN, CDR2 SYDVKM. The ends were cut back, 8 bases at V and 7 bases at J, with 17 bases in the middle. This CDR3 comprises 13 residues. CDR3 loop: CASLFDTRAGYTF. The CDR3, as DNA: TGTGCCAGCCTTTTTGATACGAGGGCTGGCTACACCTTC.